This is a list of T cell receptor beta chains from one sample in a study of T cells after yellow fever vaccination. TCRdb reprocessed the 5' RACE reads via MiXCR and lists one record per CDR3 protein. The data hold hundreds of thousands of distinct CDR3 sequences, with 8.7% observed a single time. The sample was PBMCs, taken on the day of the first yellow fever vaccination. These receptors came from a man in his late teens or twenties who received the YFV17D yellow fever vaccine. Both conserved end residues are part of each CDR3. D genes are given only for firm matches. The size of a clone is reported for some rows only, either as once, few or many, or as a class for expanded clones.

>TRBJ2-2|many|TRBV4-3|NA
CASSRWQGNTGELFF
TGCGCCAGCAGCCGATGGCAGGGAAACACCGGGGAGCTGTTTTTT
>TRBJ1-3|few|TRBV12-3/TRBV12-4|NA
CASSLGGTIYF
TGTGCCAGCAGTTTAGGGGGCACCATATATTTT
>TRBJ2-5|few|TRBV7-3|NA
CASSFRAQETQYF
TGTGCCAGCAGCTTCCGGGCCCAAGAGACCCAGTACTTC
>TRBJ2-3|NA|TRBV19|NA
CASSMDGWTDTQYF
TGTGCCAGTAGTATGGACGGTTGGACAGATACGCAGTATTTT
>TRBJ1-2|NA|TRBV6-5|NA
CASSYSGWDGYTF
TGTGCCAGCAGTTACTCGGGTTGGGATGGCTACACCTTC
>TRBJ1-1|few|TRBV30|NA
CAWILWGGGGEAFF
TGTGCCTGGATCCTCTGGGGCGGAGGAGGTGAAGCTTTCTTT
>TRBJ2-7|NA|TRBV5-1|NA
CASSFTGTQSYEQYF
TGCGCCAGCAGTTTCACCGGGACACAATCCTACGAGCAGTACTTC
>TRBJ2-2|few|TRBV24-1|TRBD2
CATSGTSGGAYTGELFF
TGTGCCACCAGTGGGACTAGCGGGGGGGCCTACACCGGGGAGCTGTTTTTT
>TRBJ2-3|few|TRBV5-5|NA
CASISGDTQYF
TGTGCCAGCATCTCGGGGGATACGCAGTATTTT
>TRBJ2-7|NA|TRBV6-5|TRBD2
CASSSLGTSSYEQYF
TGTGCCAGCAGCTCACTCGGGACTAGCAGCTACGAGCAGTACTTC
>TRBJ1-4|NA|TRBV6-5|NA
CASRETGGKLFF
TGTGCCAGCAGAGAGACCGGGGGAAAACTGTTTTTT
>TRBJ1-2|NA|TRBV5-1|NA
CASSLFLGGTRPGYTF
TGCGCCAGCAGCTTGTTCCTCGGGGGGACACGCCCTGGCTACACCTTC
>TRBJ2-6|NA|TRBV7-2|TRBD2
CASRPGGGRSGANVLTF
TGTGCCAGCAGACCGGGCGGGGGTCGCTCTGGGGCCAACGTCCTGACTTTC
>TRBJ1-5|few|TRBV20-1|NA
CSASGVRLNQPQHF
TGCAGTGCTAGTGGGGTCCGACTGAATCAGCCCCAGCATTTT
>TRBJ1-4|NA|TRBV20-1|TRBD1
CSARQAGGSEKLFF
TGCAGTGCTAGACAGGCAGGGGGCAGTGAAAAACTGTTTTTT
>TRBJ2-3|many|TRBV12-3/TRBV12-4|NA
CASSVRDTQYF
TGTGCCAGCAGTGTCAGGGATACGCAGTATTTT
>TRBJ1-5|few|TRBV12-3/TRBV12-4|NA
CASTLNSNQPQHF
TGTGCCAGCACTTTAAATAGCAATCAGCCCCAGCATTTT
>TRBJ2-7|many|TRBV5-1|TRBD1
CASSLVGRQGPYEQYF
TGCGCCAGCAGCTTGGTAGGGAGACAGGGACCCTACGAGCAGTACTTC
>TRBJ2-1|many|TRBV2|TRBD2
CASSRRVAGGLNEQFF
TGTGCCAGCAGTCGGCGCGTAGCGGGGGGTTTGAATGAGCAGTTCTTC
>TRBJ2-5|many|TRBV7-9|TRBD1
CASSLQGVQETQYF
TGTGCCAGCAGCTTACAGGGGGTTCAAGAGACCCAGTACTTC
>TRBJ2-2|few|TRBV6-1|TRBD2
CASSRGLAANTGELFF
TGTGCCAGCAGTCGGGGACTAGCGGCGAACACCGGGGAGCTGTTTTTT
>TRBJ2-1|NA|TRBV5-1|NA
CASRESGSYNEQFF
TGCGCCAGTCGCGAGTCCGGCTCCTACAATGAGCAGTTCTTC
>TRBJ1-1|few|TRBV29-1|NA
CSVRRDPTEAFF
TGCAGCGTTCGAAGGGATCCCACTGAAGCTTTCTTT
>TRBJ2-3|many|TRBV7-8|TRBD2
CASSLQRGGRDTQYF
TGTGCCAGCAGCTTACAGCGGGGGGGCCGAGATACGCAGTATTTT
>TRBJ1-1|once|TRBV20-1|TRBD1
CSAQTGQGNTEAFF
TGCAGTGCACAGACGGGACAGGGAAACACTGAAGCTTTCTTT
>TRBJ2-5|NA|TRBV5-1|TRBD1
CASSSRGDREYQETQYF
TGCGCCAGCAGCTCCAGGGGAGACAGGGAGTATCAAGAGACCCAGTACTTC
>TRBJ2-3|few|TRBV7-3|TRBD1
CASSIYRGDTQYF
TGTGCCAGCAGCATCTACAGGGGAGATACGCAGTATTTT
>TRBJ2-3|few|TRBV5-5|NA
CASSSGMGGRGDTQYF
TGTGCCAGCAGCTCTGGCATGGGGGGGCGCGGGGATACGCAGTATTTT
>TRBJ1-1|once|TRBV4-1|TRBD1
CASSQGQGVGTEAFF
TGCGCCAGCAGCCAAGGTCAGGGGGTAGGCACTGAAGCTTTCTTT
>TRBJ2-2|few|TRBV29-1|TRBD1
CSVTGRTGELFF
TGCAGCGTGACAGGGCGGACCGGGGAGCTGTTTTTT
>TRBJ2-3|many|TRBV5-1|NA
CASSLGEGTDTQYF
TGCGCCAGCAGCTTGGGGGAGGGCACAGATACGCAGTATTTT
>TRBJ1-5|few|TRBV12-3/TRBV12-4|TRBD1
CASSYQGVRQPQHF
TGTGCCAGCAGTTACCAGGGGGTTCGTCAGCCCCAGCATTTT
>TRBJ2-5|many|TRBV5-1|NA
CASSFGVQETQYF
TGCGCCAGCAGCTTTGGGGTCCAAGAGACCCAGTACTTC
>TRBJ1-6|many|TRBV9|NA
CASTITGSTPLHF
TGTGCCAGCACTATTACAGGGTCTACACCCCTCCACTTT
>TRBJ2-3|NA|TRBV20-1|TRBD2
CSARRGRGASGGTSTDTQYF
TGCAGTGCTAGAAGGGGACGGGGGGCTAGCGGGGGAACTAGCACAGATACGCAGTATTTT
>TRBJ1-2|many|TRBV5-1|TRBD1
CASSPDSYRGRNYGYTF
TGCGCCAGCAGCCCCGACTCCTACAGGGGGCGAAACTATGGCTACACCTTC
>TRBJ2-3|few|TRBV5-1|NA
CASSLLGVSDTQYF
TGCGCCAGCAGCCTCTTAGGTGTCTCAGATACGCAGTATTTT
>TRBJ2-1|few|TRBV4-3|NA
CASSQEGLGLNEQFF
TGCGCCAGCAGCCAAGAGGGCTTAGGGCTCAATGAGCAGTTCTTC
>TRBJ1-6|many|TRBV5-1|NA
CASKVTVQSPLHF
TGCGCCAGCAAAGTGACAGTCCAATCACCCCTCCACTTT
>TRBJ2-5|many|TRBV27|TRBD2
CARSSGGAGLLETQYF
TGTGCCCGCTCTAGCGGGGGGGCCGGTTTGTTAGAGACCCAGTACTTC